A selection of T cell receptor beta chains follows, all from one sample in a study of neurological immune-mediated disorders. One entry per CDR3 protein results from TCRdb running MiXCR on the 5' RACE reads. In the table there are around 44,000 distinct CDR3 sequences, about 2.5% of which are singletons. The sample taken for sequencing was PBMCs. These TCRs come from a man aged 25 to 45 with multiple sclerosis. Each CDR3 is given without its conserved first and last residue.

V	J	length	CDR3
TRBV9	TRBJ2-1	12	ASSVAGVYNEQF
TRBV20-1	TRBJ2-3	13	SARPTGLEVVTQY
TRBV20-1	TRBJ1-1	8	RGGDTEAF
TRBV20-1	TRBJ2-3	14	SADWRERISTDTQY
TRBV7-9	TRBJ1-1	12	ASSGGAINTEAF
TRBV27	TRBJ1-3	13	ASSLQTASGNTIY
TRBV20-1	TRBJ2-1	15	SARVPAGFVPYNEQF
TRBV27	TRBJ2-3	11	ASSLVGGDTQY
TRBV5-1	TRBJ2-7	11	ASSFGSTDEQY
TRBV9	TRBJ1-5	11	ASSGLVGQPQH